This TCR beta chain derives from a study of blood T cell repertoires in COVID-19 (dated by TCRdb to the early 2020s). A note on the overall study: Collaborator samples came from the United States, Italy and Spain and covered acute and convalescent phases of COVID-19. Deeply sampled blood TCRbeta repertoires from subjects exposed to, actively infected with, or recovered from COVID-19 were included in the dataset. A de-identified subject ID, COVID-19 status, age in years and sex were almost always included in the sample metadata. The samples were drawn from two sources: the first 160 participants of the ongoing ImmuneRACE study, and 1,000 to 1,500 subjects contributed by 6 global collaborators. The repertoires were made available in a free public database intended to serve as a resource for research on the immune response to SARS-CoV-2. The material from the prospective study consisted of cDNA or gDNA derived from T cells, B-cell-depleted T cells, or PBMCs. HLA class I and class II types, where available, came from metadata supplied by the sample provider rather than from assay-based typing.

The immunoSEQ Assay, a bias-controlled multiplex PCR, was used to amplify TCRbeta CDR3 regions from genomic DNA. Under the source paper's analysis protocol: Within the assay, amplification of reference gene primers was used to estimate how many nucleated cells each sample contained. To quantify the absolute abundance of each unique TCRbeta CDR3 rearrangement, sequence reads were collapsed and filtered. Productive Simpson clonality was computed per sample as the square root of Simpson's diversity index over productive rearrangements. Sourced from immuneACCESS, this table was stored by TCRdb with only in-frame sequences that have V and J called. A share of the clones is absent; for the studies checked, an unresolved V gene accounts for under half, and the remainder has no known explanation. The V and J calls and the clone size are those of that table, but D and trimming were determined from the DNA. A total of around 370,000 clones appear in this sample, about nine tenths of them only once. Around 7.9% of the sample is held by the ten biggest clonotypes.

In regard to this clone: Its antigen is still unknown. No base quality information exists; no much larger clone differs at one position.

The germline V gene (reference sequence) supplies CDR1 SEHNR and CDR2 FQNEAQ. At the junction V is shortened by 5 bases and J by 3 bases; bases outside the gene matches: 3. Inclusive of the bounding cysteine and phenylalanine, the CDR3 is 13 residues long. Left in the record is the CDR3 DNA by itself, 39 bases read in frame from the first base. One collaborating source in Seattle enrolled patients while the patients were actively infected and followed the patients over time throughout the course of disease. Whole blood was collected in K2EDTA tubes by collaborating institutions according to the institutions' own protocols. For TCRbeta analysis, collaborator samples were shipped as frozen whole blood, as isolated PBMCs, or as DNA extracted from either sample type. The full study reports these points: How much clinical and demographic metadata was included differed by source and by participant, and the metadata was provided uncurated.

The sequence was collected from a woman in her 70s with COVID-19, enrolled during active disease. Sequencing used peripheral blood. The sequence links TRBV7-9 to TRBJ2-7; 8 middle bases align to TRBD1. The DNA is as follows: TGTGCCAGCAGCATCGGACAGGGCTACGAGCAGTACTTC. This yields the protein CASSIGQGYEQYF.